These T cell receptor beta chains were read from a single sample in a study of blood T cell repertoires in COVID-19. Repertoires were generated with immunoSEQ multiplex PCR, while TCRdb's copy carries only in-frame clones and drops some. The table shows 450,000 or so clones, with 89% occurring only once. Sequencing input: peripheral blood. The source is a man between 18 and 29 years old with COVID-19, enrolled during active disease. CDR3s include the opening cysteine and the closing phenylalanine or tryptophan. The D gene is left open where the match is weak. Some rows have no size entry. The others give once, few or many, or a class for an expanded clone.

j_call	v_call	d_call	clone_size	cdr3_nt	cdr3_aa
TRBJ1-1	TRBV5-1	NA	few	TGCGCCAGCAGCTTGGGCCCAAGCACGGAAGCTTTCTTT	CASSLGPSTEAFF
TRBJ2-5	TRBV27	TRBD2	NA	TGTGCCAGCGGGGGACTAGCGGGGCAAGAGACCCAGTACTTC	CASGGLAGQETQYF
TRBJ2-5	TRBV5-4	NA	NA	TGTGCCAGCAGCCCCGCGGTTTACCAAGAGACCCAGTACTTC	CASSPAVYQETQYF
TRBJ1-1	TRBV27	NA	NA	TGTGCCACCCAACCCTCAGGGTACACTGAAGCTTTCTTT	CATQPSGYTEAFF
TRBJ2-7	TRBV2	NA	NA	TGTGCCAGCAGGGGTCAGGGAGGAGGGAGTGCTTACGAGCAGTACTTC	CASRGQGGGSAYEQYF
TRBJ2-1	TRBV11-3	TRBD1	NA	TGTGCCAGCAGCGCAAGGACAGGCAATGAGCAGTTCTTC	CASSARTGNEQFF
TRBJ1-1	TRBV7-2	NA	few	TGTGCCAGCAGCGCCATGGGACTGACGAACACTGAAGCTTTCTTT	CASSAMGLTNTEAFF
TRBJ1-1	TRBV7-9	NA	once	TGTGCCAGCAGCTTGGGGCAGACGAACACTGAAGCTTTCTTT	CASSLGQTNTEAFF
TRBJ2-1	TRBV3-1/TRBV3-2	NA	NA	TGTGCCAGCAGCTTCATGATAGCCCCCTATGAGCAGTTCTTC	CASSFMIAPYEQFF
TRBJ2-6	TRBV5-1	TRBD1	NA	TGCGCCAGCAGCTCGAGGACAGGGGAGGGTGGGGCCAACGTCCTGACTTTC	CASSSRTGEGGANVLTF
TRBJ2-1	TRBV18	NA	NA	TGTGCCAGCTCACCACTGCGGTCTTCAAATGAGCAGTTCTTC	CASSPLRSSNEQFF
TRBJ1-3	TRBV7-6	NA	NA	TGTGCCAGCAGCCGCACATTATTCCGCTCTGGAAACACCATATATTTT	CASSRTLFRSGNTIYF
TRBJ1-1	TRBV19	NA	NA	TGTGCCAGTAGTATCGGGTGGGCTGAAGCTTTCTTT	CASSIGWAEAFF
TRBJ2-1	TRBV5-1	TRBD1	NA	TGCGCCAGCAGCAGCAGACAGGGGGCTCGGGGGGAGCAGTTCTTC	CASSSRQGARGEQFF
TRBJ2-3	TRBV24-1	NA	once	TGTGCCACCAGTGATACCGCCCGGAGGGCGATAGATACGCAGTATTTT	CATSDTARRAIDTQYF
TRBJ2-1	TRBV5-1	NA	NA	TGCGCCAGCAGCTTGTATGAGTGGCCTGGAGGGCCCGAGCAGTTCTTC	CASSLYEWPGGPEQFF
TRBJ2-3	TRBV7-2	NA	once	TGTGCCAGCAGCTTAGATCCGGGTTACACAGATACGCAGTATTTT	CASSLDPGYTDTQYF
TRBJ2-7	TRBV5-1	NA	NA	TGCGCCAGCAGCTCTACCGGGGGCGAGCAGTACTTC	CASSSTGGEQYF
TRBJ2-5	TRBV18	TRBD2	NA	TGTGCCAGCTCACCAAATAGCGGGGGGAAAGAGACCCAGTACTTC	CASSPNSGGKETQYF
TRBJ1-2	TRBV6-1	NA	NA	TGTGCCAGCAGTGAACGGCCCGCAGGGAGGGGGGTTGGCTACACCTTC	CASSERPAGRGVGYTF
TRBJ2-5	TRBV19	TRBD2	NA	TGTGCCAGTAGTATAGAAGCTAGCGGGAGGGGAGAGACCCAGTACTTC	CASSIEASGRGETQYF
TRBJ2-3	TRBV13	TRBD2	NA	TGTGCCAGCAGCCCCGCCGGGACTACTAGGGATACGCAGTATTTT	CASSPAGTTRDTQYF
TRBJ2-3	TRBV27	TRBD2	NA	TGTGCCAGCAGTCCACTCGGGACTAGCGGGGGGACCACAGATACGCAGTATTTT	CASSPLGTSGGTTDTQYF
TRBJ2-4	TRBV3-1/TRBV3-2	TRBD1	NA	TGTGCCAGCAGCAGACAGGGGGCGGCCATTCAGTACTTC	CASSRQGAAIQYF
TRBJ2-5	TRBV5-6	TRBD1	NA	TGTGCCAGCAGCTTGGTCGGGACAGGGGATCAAGAGACCCAGTACTTC	CASSLVGTGDQETQYF
TRBJ2-7	TRBV7-2	NA	few	TGTGCCAGCAGCCCCATCTACGAGCAGTACTTC	CASSPIYEQYF
TRBJ1-4	TRBV15	NA	NA	TGTGCCACCAGCGGATCGGTTTCGACAGGTTGGAATGAAAAACTGTTTTTT	CATSGSVSTGWNEKLFF
TRBJ1-3	TRBV19	NA	NA	TGTGCCAGTACCACTCAGGGATCTGGAAACACCATATATTTT	CASTTQGSGNTIYF
TRBJ1-2	TRBV30	NA	few	TGTGCCTGGAGTGTATTCGGGGGAGGTGGCTACACCTTC	CAWSVFGGGGYTF
TRBJ2-7	TRBV7-6	TRBD2	few	TGTGCCAGCAGCAGAACTAGCGGGAGTTCAAACGAGCAGTACTTC	CASSRTSGSSNEQYF
TRBJ2-1	TRBV6-4	NA	NA	TGTGCCAGCAGCTACGACAGCCGCAATTCCTACAATGAGCAGTTCTTC	CASSYDSRNSYNEQFF